These T cell receptor beta chains were read from a single sample in a study of cytomegalovirus exposure and HLA in healthy donors. Profiled with immunoSEQ multiplex PCR; TCRdb holds only in-frame clones, not every one. Among 75,000 to 85,000 clones listed, approximately 90% were seen once. The sequencing input was PBMCs. The receptors were sampled from a man younger than 45 in good health and CMV-seronegative. Both conserved end residues are part of each CDR3. D genes are given only for firm matches. Some rows mark clone size as missing; the rest say once, few, many or name a class of expanded clone.

J gene: TRBJ1-4
clone size: .
D gene: .
V gene: TRBV5-4
CDR3 DNA: TGTGCCAGCAGCCAGGCAGATGAAAAACTGTTTTTT
CDR3 protein: CASSQADEKLFF

J gene: TRBJ2-2
clone size: .
D gene: TRBD1
V gene: TRBV6-5
CDR3 DNA: TGTGCCAGCAGTTACACGTCAGGGGGGAACACCGGGGAGCTGTTTTTT
CDR3 protein: CASSYTSGGNTGELFF

J gene: TRBJ1-5
clone size: .
D gene: TRBD1
V gene: TRBV28
CDR3 DNA: TGTGCCAGCAGCTCGGGACAGCGAGAGCAGCCCCAGCATTTT
CDR3 protein: CASSSGQREQPQHF

J gene: TRBJ1-1
clone size: .
D gene: .
V gene: TRBV4-1
CDR3 DNA: TGCGCCAGCACCCACACAGGGAACACTGAAGCTTTCTTT
CDR3 protein: CASTHTGNTEAFF

J gene: TRBJ2-3
clone size: .
D gene: TRBD1
V gene: TRBV7-3
CDR3 DNA: TGTGCCAGCAGCTCAGGGGGCTTGACAGATACGCAGTATTTT
CDR3 protein: CASSSGGLTDTQYF

J gene: TRBJ2-1
clone size: .
D gene: TRBD2
V gene: TRBV7-2
CDR3 DNA: TGTGCCAGCAGCTTACGAGGCGGGAGAGCCTACAATGAGCAGTTCTTC
CDR3 protein: CASSLRGGRAYNEQFF

J gene: TRBJ1-4
clone size: once
D gene: .
V gene: TRBV19
CDR3 DNA: TGTGCCAGTAGTATAGAGGGCACGGGAGCAACTAATGAAAAACTGTTTTTT
CDR3 protein: CASSIEGTGATNEKLFF

J gene: TRBJ2-3
clone size: once
D gene: .
V gene: TRBV28
CDR3 DNA: TGTGCCAGCAGCCCCTACAGGGTAGGGACAGATACGCAGTATTTT
CDR3 protein: CASSPYRVGTDTQYF

J gene: TRBJ1-1
clone size: .
D gene: .
V gene: TRBV2
CDR3 DNA: TGTGCCAGCCGGGAGGGTCCCTCGAACACTGAAGCTTTCTTT
CDR3 protein: CASREGPSNTEAFF

J gene: TRBJ2-1
clone size: once
D gene: TRBD1
V gene: TRBV6-1
CDR3 DNA: TGTGCCAGCAAAACCGGGACAGACTACAATGAGCAGTTCTTC
CDR3 protein: CASKTGTDYNEQFF

J gene: TRBJ2-5
clone size: .
D gene: .
V gene: TRBV10-1
CDR3 DNA: TGCGCCAGCAGTGAGGGGCCAGGAGAGACCCAGTACTTC
CDR3 protein: CASSEGPGETQYF

J gene: TRBJ2-7
clone size: .
D gene: .
V gene: TRBV11-2
CDR3 DNA: TGTGCCAGCAGCTTAGCGATCGGGGCCTACGAGCAGTACTTC
CDR3 protein: CASSLAIGAYEQYF

J gene: TRBJ2-4
clone size: .
D gene: .
V gene: TRBV4-1
CDR3 DNA: TGCGCCAGCAGCCCTAGCCCGGCCAAAAACATTCAGTACTTC
CDR3 protein: CASSPSPAKNIQYF

J gene: TRBJ2-5
clone size: .
D gene: .
V gene: TRBV15
CDR3 DNA: TGTGCCACCAGCAGGCGGGCGAAGATGTTCCAAGAGACCCAGTACTTC
CDR3 protein: CATSRRAKMFQETQYF

J gene: TRBJ1-2
clone size: .
D gene: .
V gene: TRBV5-5
CDR3 DNA: TGTGCCAGCAGTTTCGTTAGGGGGTATGGCTACACCTTC
CDR3 protein: CASSFVRGYGYTF

J gene: TRBJ1-6
clone size: .
D gene: TRBD1
V gene: TRBV10-2
CDR3 DNA: TGCGCCAGCAGTGAGTCGACAGGGCAATGGGGGGCCCTCCACTTT
CDR3 protein: CASSESTGQWGALHF

J gene: TRBJ2-7
clone size: .
D gene: .
V gene: TRBV2
CDR3 DNA: TGTGCCAGCAGTGAATCCAGGTACGAGCAGTACTTC
CDR3 protein: CASSESRYEQYF

J gene: TRBJ2-3
clone size: .
D gene: .
V gene: TRBV27
CDR3 DNA: TGTGCCAGCAGTTTCTACGAAAGCACAGATACGCAGTATTTT
CDR3 protein: CASSFYESTDTQYF

J gene: TRBJ2-7
clone size: .
D gene: .
V gene: TRBV29-1
CDR3 DNA: TGCAGCGTTGTTAGCCACCACGGGGAGCAGTACTTC
CDR3 protein: CSVVSHHGEQYF

J gene: TRBJ1-1
clone size: .
D gene: .
V gene: TRBV4-1
CDR3 DNA: TGCGCCAGCAGCTTGGGCCCGAACACTGAAGCTTTCTTT
CDR3 protein: CASSLGPNTEAFF

J gene: TRBJ2-5
clone size: .
D gene: TRBD1
V gene: TRBV5-1
CDR3 DNA: TGCGCCAGCAGCTTGGTGACAGGGGGAGGATTGGGAGAGACCCAGTACTTC
CDR3 protein: CASSLVTGGGLGETQYF

J gene: TRBJ2-1
clone size: .
D gene: TRBD2
V gene: TRBV30
CDR3 DNA: TGTGCCTGGACTCCCGGGACTAGCGGATACAATGAGCAGTTCTTC
CDR3 protein: CAWTPGTSGYNEQFF

J gene: TRBJ2-2
clone size: .
D gene: TRBD2
V gene: TRBV7-8
CDR3 DNA: TGTGCCAGCAGCTTAGTCGGCGGGGGAAACACCGGGGAGCTGTTTTTT
CDR3 protein: CASSLVGGGNTGELFF

J gene: TRBJ1-1
clone size: .
D gene: .
V gene: TRBV5-8
CDR3 DNA: TGTGCCAGCAGCTCCATCGCGACACCCAACACTGAAGCTTTCTTT
CDR3 protein: CASSSIATPNTEAFF

J gene: TRBJ2-3
clone size: .
D gene: TRBD2
V gene: TRBV2
CDR3 DNA: TGTGCCAGCAGTGTTGGGGGACTAGCGGGCGATACGCAGTATTTT
CDR3 protein: CASSVGGLAGDTQYF

J gene: TRBJ2-2
clone size: .
D gene: TRBD2
V gene: TRBV29-1
CDR3 DNA: TGCAGCGTTGAAGAGCGTCTCGGGGGGAAGAACACCGGGGAGCTGTTTTTT
CDR3 protein: CSVEERLGGKNTGELFF

J gene: TRBJ1-1
clone size: .
D gene: .
V gene: TRBV2
CDR3 DNA: TGTGCCGTGCTGAGGGACACCACCTCGAACACTGAAGCTTTCTTT
CDR3 protein: CAVLRDTTSNTEAFF

J gene: TRBJ1-2
clone size: .
D gene: TRBD1
V gene: TRBV6-6
CDR3 DNA: TGTGCCAGCAGTACGGGACAGCTCTATGGCTACACCTTC
CDR3 protein: CASSTGQLYGYTF

J gene: TRBJ2-1
clone size: .
D gene: TRBD2
V gene: TRBV28
CDR3 DNA: TGTGCCAGCAGCCCTTTAGCCCCTCAGCTAGCGGGAGGGATTTCCTACAATGAGCAGTTCTTC
CDR3 protein: CASSPLAPQLAGGISYNEQFF

J gene: TRBJ2-7
clone size: .
D gene: .
V gene: TRBV27
CDR3 DNA: TGTGCCAGCAGTCGACTACCTTCCTACGAGCAGTACTTC
CDR3 protein: CASSRLPSYEQYF

J gene: TRBJ2-3
clone size: .
D gene: .
V gene: TRBV29-1
CDR3 DNA: TGCAGCGTTGGTAGCCTAGCTGGAGATACGCAGTATTTT
CDR3 protein: CSVGSLAGDTQYF

J gene: TRBJ1-2
clone size: .
D gene: .
V gene: TRBV28
CDR3 DNA: TGTGCCAGCAGTTTATGGGGCTTGGAGGCTGGCTACACCTTC
CDR3 protein: CASSLWGLEAGYTF

J gene: TRBJ2-3
clone size: .
D gene: TRBD2
V gene: TRBV29-1
CDR3 DNA: TGCAGCGTAGGGCCTAGCGGGGCGAGCACAGATACGCAGTATTTT
CDR3 protein: CSVGPSGASTDTQYF

J gene: TRBJ1-2
clone size: .
D gene: TRBD1
V gene: TRBV5-1
CDR3 DNA: TGCGCCAGCAGCTTGGGTCAGGGGGGAAGCTATGGCTACACCTTC
CDR3 protein: CASSLGQGGSYGYTF

J gene: TRBJ2-7
clone size: once
D gene: .
V gene: TRBV14
CDR3 DNA: TGTGCCAGCAGCCAAAGGGGATTCTACGAGCAGTACTTC
CDR3 protein: CASSQRGFYEQYF

J gene: TRBJ1-6
clone size: few
D gene: .
V gene: TRBV10-2
CDR3 DNA: TGCGCCAGCAGTGCACAGGGCGATAATTCACCCCTCCACTTT
CDR3 protein: CASSAQGDNSPLHF

J gene: TRBJ1-2
clone size: .
D gene: TRBD1
V gene: TRBV6-8
CDR3 DNA: TGTGCCAGCATAAGGGACAGCCCTAACTATGGCTACACCTTC
CDR3 protein: CASIRDSPNYGYTF

J gene: TRBJ1-5
clone size: .
D gene: .
V gene: TRBV4-1
CDR3 DNA: TGCGCCAGCAGCCATCCCGGGCAGCCCCAGCATTTT
CDR3 protein: CASSHPGQPQHF

J gene: TRBJ2-1
clone size: .
D gene: TRBD2
V gene: TRBV5-1
CDR3 DNA: TGCGCCAGCAGCTTAAGACTAGCGGGGGGGAACAATGAGCAGTTCTTC
CDR3 protein: CASSLRLAGGNNEQFF

J gene: TRBJ1-5
clone size: .
D gene: TRBD1
V gene: TRBV27
CDR3 DNA: TGTGCCAGCAGCACACATGGGACAGGGGATCAGCCCCAGCATTTT
CDR3 protein: CASSTHGTGDQPQHF

J gene: TRBJ1-1
clone size: .
D gene: TRBD1
V gene: TRBV5-8
CDR3 DNA: TGTGCCAGCAGCCAGATACAGGGGACGCCAGGAACTGAAGCTTTCTTT
CDR3 protein: CASSQIQGTPGTEAFF

J gene: TRBJ2-1
clone size: .
D gene: .
V gene: TRBV7-2
CDR3 DNA: TGTGCCAGCAGCTTAGCTGGTCTATCGCATGAGCAGTTCTTC
CDR3 protein: CASSLAGLSHEQFF

J gene: TRBJ1-4
clone size: .
D gene: .
V gene: TRBV28
CDR3 DNA: TGTGCCAGCAGTACACAGGGCCTTAATGAAAAACTGTTTTTT
CDR3 protein: CASSTQGLNEKLFF

J gene: TRBJ1-2
clone size: .
D gene: .
V gene: TRBV7-9
CDR3 DNA: TGTGCCAGCAGCTTACCTCGGTATGGCTACACCTTC
CDR3 protein: CASSLPRYGYTF

J gene: TRBJ1-4
clone size: .
D gene: .
V gene: TRBV28
CDR3 DNA: TGTGCCAGCAGTTTGGTACAGGGAGTTGCAACTAATGAAAAACTGTTTTTT
CDR3 protein: CASSLVQGVATNEKLFF

J gene: TRBJ1-2
clone size: .
D gene: .
V gene: TRBV2
CDR3 DNA: TGTGCCAGCAGTGAGGGCAGGGCCCAGAACTATGGCTACACCTTC
CDR3 protein: CASSEGRAQNYGYTF

J gene: TRBJ2-7
clone size: .
D gene: TRBD2
V gene: TRBV6-1
CDR3 DNA: TGTGCCAGCAGTGATATGACAAAGAGGACTAGCGGGAGTATCTACGAGCAGTACTTC
CDR3 protein: CASSDMTKRTSGSIYEQYF

J gene: TRBJ2-2
clone size: .
D gene: TRBD2
V gene: TRBV5-1
CDR3 DNA: TGCGCCAGCTCCGAGGCGGCGGGGGGTCGGAACGGGGAGCTGTTTTTT
CDR3 protein: CASSEAAGGRNGELFF

J gene: TRBJ1-2
clone size: .
D gene: .
V gene: TRBV28
CDR3 DNA: TGTGCCAGCAGTTCAAGTTGGATCCGGACAGCTAACTATGGCTACACCTTC
CDR3 protein: CASSSSWIRTANYGYTF

J gene: TRBJ2-1
clone size: once
D gene: TRBD2
V gene: TRBV5-1
CDR3 DNA: TGCGCCAGCAGCTTGGCGGCGGGGGGGAGCGATGAGCAGTTCTTC
CDR3 protein: CASSLAAGGSDEQFF

J gene: TRBJ2-2
clone size: .
D gene: TRBD2
V gene: TRBV10-3
CDR3 DNA: TGTGCCATCAGAACTAGCGGGACTCCCGAGGGGGAGCTGTTTTTT
CDR3 protein: CAIRTSGTPEGELFF

J gene: TRBJ1-2
clone size: .
D gene: TRBD1
V gene: TRBV5-1
CDR3 DNA: TGCGCCAGCAGCTACGGACCGGGACAGGGGGATGGCTACACCTTC
CDR3 protein: CASSYGPGQGDGYTF

J gene: TRBJ1-4
clone size: .
D gene: TRBD1
V gene: TRBV5-1
CDR3 DNA: TGCGCCAGCAGCATCTTCGGGACAGGGGGGAATGAAAAACTGTTTTTT
CDR3 protein: CASSIFGTGGNEKLFF

J gene: TRBJ2-7
clone size: .
D gene: .
V gene: TRBV10-1
CDR3 DNA: TGCGCCAGCAGTGAGTTCCGAGGGGAGCAGTACTTC
CDR3 protein: CASSEFRGEQYF

J gene: TRBJ2-1
clone size: .
D gene: TRBD2
V gene: TRBV7-9
CDR3 DNA: TGTGCCAGCAGCTTAGTTCTAGCGGGAGATCCTGAGCAGTTCTTC
CDR3 protein: CASSLVLAGDPEQFF

J gene: TRBJ1-4
clone size: .
D gene: .
V gene: TRBV7-8
CDR3 DNA: TGTGCCAGCAGCTTAGGGCGGAGCATAGGTGAAAAACTGTTTTTT
CDR3 protein: CASSLGRSIGEKLFF

J gene: TRBJ2-1
clone size: .
D gene: TRBD2
V gene: TRBV7-8
CDR3 DNA: TGTGCCAGTCTTACGGGCGGGAGGCTAAACAATGAGCAGTTCTTC
CDR3 protein: CASLTGGRLNNEQFF

J gene: TRBJ2-7
clone size: .
D gene: .
V gene: TRBV7-8
CDR3 DNA: TGTGCCAGCAGCTTAGGACACAGCTCCTACGAGCAGTACTTC
CDR3 protein: CASSLGHSSYEQYF

J gene: TRBJ2-3
clone size: .
D gene: TRBD2
V gene: TRBV11-2
CDR3 DNA: TGTGCCAGCAGCGAGCTAGCGGGGGGGCCTAGCACAGATACGCAGTATTTT
CDR3 protein: CASSELAGGPSTDTQYF